A single sample is the source of the 27 T cell receptor beta chains below, sequenced in a study of tumor-infiltrating lymphocytes in oesophageal squamous cell carcinoma. TCRdb re-called the PCR reads with MiXCR, one entry per CDR3 protein. Of about 22,000 distinct CDR3 sequences listed, approximately 34% are singletons. The source material was esophageal tumor tissue. These receptors were collected from a female donor with esophageal squamous cell carcinoma.

V usage is TRBV7-8 and J usage is TRBJ2-3; D is undetermined. V lost 5 bases, J lost 1 base, and 10 bases lay in between. The CDR3 consists of 14 residues. Germline V lookup: CDR1 SGHVS, CDR2 FQNEAQ. Here the CDR3 reads CASSRTGRTDTQYF. The DNA for the CDR3 is TGTGCCAGCAGCCGTACTGGACGCACAGATACGCAGTATTTT. Combining the CDR3 with reference TRBV7-8 and TRBJ2-3 gives the whole variable domain GAGVSQSPRYKVAKRGQDVALRCDPISGHVSLFWYQQALGQGPEFLTYFQNEAQLDKSGLPSDRFFAERPEGSVSTLKIQRTQQEDSAVYLCASSRTGRTDTQYFGPGTRLTVL.

This clonotype has a count of ten or more. The chain recombines TRBV28 with TRBJ1-2; TRBD1 aligns across 10 bases. This CDR3 contains 15 residues. Germline CDR1 reads MDHEN; CDR2 reads SYDVKM. Unmatched junction bases numbered 8, after V lost 4 bases and J lost 6 bases. The CDR3 nucleotides are TGTGCCAGCAGTTCGCCGGGACAGGGGATCGATGGCTACACCTTC. It yields the protein CASSSPGQGIDGYTF.

The chain joins TRBV7-8 to TRBJ1-1, with D perhaps given as TRBD1 or TRBD2 (5 bases each). Matching the DNA end better, TRBJ2-1 makes the J call doubtful. The CDR3 is 13 residues long. The germline CDR1 and CDR2 sequences are SGHVS and FQNEAQ. The CDR3 region is CASSLSQGAEQFF. CDR3 nucleotide sequence: TGTGCCAGCAGCTTGAGCCAGGGAGCGGAGCAGTTCTTC.

V is TRBV9 and J is TRBJ2-7, with 8 nucleotides matching TRBD2. The J call is uncertain, as TRBJ2-1 better fits the DNA end. The CDR3 covers 16 residues. Per the germline V gene, CDR1 is SGDLS and CDR2 is YYNGEE. CDR3 amino acids: CASSPRGGRAYNEQFF. Written as DNA, the CDR3 is TGTGCCAGCAGCCCCCGGGGGGGGAGAGCCTACAATGAGCAGTTCTTC.

V and J are TRBV5-6 and TRBJ2-5; 7 positions match TRBD1. The J call may be mistaken, given a closer DNA end match to TRBJ2-7. The CDR3 has 14 amino acids. Germline V gives CDR1 SGHDT, CDR2 YYEEEE. CDR3: CASSSPDRAYEQYF. The CDR3 region has the DNA TGTGCCAGCAGCTCTCCCGACAGGGCCTACGAGCAGTACTTC.

This sequence joins TRBV12-3 or TRBV12-4 and TRBJ2-7; D is possibly TRBD2 (6 bases). The closer fit of TRBJ2-4 to the DNA end suggests the J call may be wrong. The CDR3 covers 13 residues. CDR3 in amino acids: CASSSPSSDIQYF. The DNA for the CDR3 is TGTGCCAGCAGCAGTCCATCTAGCGACATTCAGTACTTC.

This clonotype was counted ten times or more. The V and J genes are TRBV28 and TRBJ1-1, with D perhaps matching TRBD1 (5 bases). Germline CDR1 reads MDHEN; CDR2 reads SYDVKM. This CDR3 has 13 residues. The ends were cut back, 7 bases at V and 10 bases at J, with 19 bases in the middle. The CDR3 here is CASTPYDSGLAFF. CDR3 DNA sequence: TGTGCCAGCACCCCTTACGATTCAGGGCTAGCTTTCTTT.

This clonotype was counted ten times or more. This chain connects TRBV19 to TRBJ1-5; a possible D gene is TRBD1 (6 bases). Germline CDR1 is LNHDA and CDR2 is SQIVND (reference sequence). With 3 bases removed from V and 2 bases from J, the gap between germline ends came to 20 bases. This CDR3 spans 18 amino acids. The CDR3 protein is CASSMWGAGLVGNQPQHF. Here the CDR3 DNA reads TGTGCCAGTAGTATGTGGGGGGCAGGGTTAGTCGGCAATCAGCCCCAGCATTTT.

V is TRBV28 and J is TRBJ2-3; TRBD2 matches at 9 bases. Germline V gene sequence: CDR1 MDHEN, CDR2 SYDVKM. With V trimmed by 6 bases and J by 5 bases, 9 bases remained unmatched. The CDR3 sequence is 15 residues long. This CDR3 is CASRGTSYFQDTQYF. CDR3 DNA: TGTGCCAGCAGGGGGACTAGCTATTTCCAAGATACGCAGTATTTT.

This clonotype was seen ten or more times. The gene calls are TRBV11-2 and TRBJ1-1; no definite D call. CDR3 size: 14 residues. CDR1 SGHAT and CDR2 FQNNGV come from the germline V gene. V dropped 3 bases and J dropped 1 base, with 9 bases sitting between them. CDR3 loop: CASSLGKPNTEAFF. The CDR3 coding sequence is TGTGCCAGCAGCTTGGGGAAACCGAACACTGAAGCTTTCTTT. Drawing the rest from reference TRBV11-2 and TRBJ1-1, the complete variable domain is EAGVAQSPRYKIIEKRQSVAFWCNPISGHATLYWYQQILGQGPKLLIQFQNNGVVDDSQLPKDRFSAERLKGVDSTLKIQPAKLEDSAVYLCASSLGKPNTEAFFGQGTRLTVV.

A note on this clonotype: Without the conserved terminal phenylalanine or tryptophan, this CDR3 likely stems from a read error. The DNA is omitted, as the CDR3 cannot be located on it reliably, and the CDR3 follows TCRdb's listing. The chain carries TRBV6-6 and TRBJ2-7. The CDR3 length is 14 residues, termini included. The germline CDR1 and CDR2 sequences are MNHNY and SVGAGI (reference sequence). The CDR3 loop reads CASSSGSYGYTFGS.

The chain joins TRBV4-2 to TRBJ2-2, with TRBD2 matching 10 bases. Germline assignment: CDR1 LGHNA and CDR2 YNFKEQ. Trimming at V came to 1 base and at J to 4 bases, leaving 3 bases not matched to a gene. CDR3 length: 16 residues. This CDR3 is CASSQVLAGPTGELFF. The CDR3 nucleotides are TGTGCCAGCAGCCAAGTACTAGCGGGACCCACCGGGGAGCTGTTTTTT.

The chain has TRBV9 and TRBJ2-5, with D possibly being TRBD1 (5 bases). The J call may be faulty, since TRBJ2-7 better matches the DNA end. CDR3 length: 18 residues. Germline loops: CDR1 SGDLS, CDR2 YYNGEE. CDR3 sequence reads: CASSGHHVTEISAYEQYF. The CDR3 nucleotides read TGTGCCAGCAGTGGCCATCATGTGACAGAAATTTCGGCCTACGAGCAGTACTTC.

This chain uses TRBV7-6 with TRBJ2-3; no firm D call. The CDR3 loop spans 15 amino acids. The V gene lost 7 bases and the J gene lost 12 bases, with 26 bases spanning the gap. Germline values: CDR1 SGHVS, CDR2 FNYEAQ. DNA for the CDR3: TGTGCCAGCATCCAGTTGGGTAGGGTCCCAGAGAGCCAGTATTTT. Protein: CASIQLGRVPESQYF.

This clonotype has ten or more counts. This rearrangement joins TRBV19 to TRBJ1-4; a weak D match, TRBD1 (5 bases). CDR3 length: 16 amino acids. Germline V gene data show CDR1 as LNHDA and CDR2 as SQIVND (reference sequence). The V end was cut by 6 bases, the J end by 2 bases, with 16 bases between. The CDR3 nucleotides read TGTGCCAGTAGCCCGACAGTAACCGCGACTAATGAAAAACTGTTTTTT. Amino acids: CASSPTVTATNEKLFF.

This chain uses TRBV28 with TRBJ2-5; D is undetermined. The end of the DNA aligns better with TRBJ2-1, so the J call may be wrong. The germline V gene has CDR1 MDHEN and CDR2 SYDVKM. There are 12 residues in the CDR3. The CDR3 region has the DNA TGTGCCAGCAGTCCAACAAGCAATGAGCAGTTCTTC. Translation: CASSPTSNEQFF.

This clonotype showed up just a few times. A read error may explain this, as a much larger clone is one base away. V and J are TRBV2 and TRBJ2-5, with 12 bases that match TRBD2. V lost 5 bases, J lost 11 bases, and 12 bases stayed unmatched. Germline-derived CDR1 and CDR2 are SNHLY and FYNNEI. The CDR3 extends over 15 amino acids. Written as DNA, the CDR3 is TGTGCCAGCAGTCTACTAGCGGGAGGTCTCAATGAGCAGTACTTC. It encodes CASSLLAGGLNEQYF.

This chain uses TRBV5-3 with TRBJ2-7, with 7 bases fitting TRBD1. TRBV5-3 is flagged as an ORF with uncertain function. This CDR3 is built from 13 residues. J lost 3 bases, V lost 8 bases, and 8 bases had no gene match. The CDR3 here is CASSRGQDYEQYF. CDR3 nucleotide sequence: TGTGCCAGCAGCAGAGGACAGGACTACGAGCAGTACTTC.

The chain uses TRBV11-2 and TRBJ2-3; tentative D call: TRBD2 (5 bases). CDR3 length equals 12 residues. Trimming took off 3 bases at V and 14 bases at J, with 15 bases between the two ends. Germline V lookup: CDR1 SGHAT, CDR2 FQNNGV. Here the CDR3 reads CASSLATGELYF. The CDR3 nucleotides read TGTGCCAGCAGCTTGGCCACCGGGGAGCTGTATTTT.

This clonotype is medium-sized in the sample. The chain couples TRBV6-1 to TRBJ2-1; TRBD2 agrees at 11 bases. The germline V gene has CDR1 MNHNS and CDR2 SASEGT. J was trimmed by 4 bases and V by 6 bases; bases with no gene match: 8. The CDR3 has 16 amino acids. CDR3 sequence (DNA): TGTGCCAGCAGCAATCTAGCGGGAGGCCTTTACAATGAGCAGTTCTTC. It translates to CASSNLAGGLYNEQFF.

By its share, this clonotype is medium-sized. This chain links TRBV7-9 with TRBJ2-7; D not certain. CDR1 and CDR2 (germline): SEHNR, FQNEAQ (reference sequence). Trimming left V 1 base short and J 0 bases short, with 7 bases between. CDR3 length: 14 amino acids. Written as DNA, the CDR3 is TGTGCCAGCAGCTTAGGACCAAGCTCCTACGAGCAGTACTTC. Protein: CASSLGPSSYEQYF.

In this sample, this clonotype is medium-sized. CDR3 sequence reads: CASSVDREREQFF. In DNA form, the CDR3 reads TGTGCCAGCAGCGTCGACAGAGAACGTGAGCAGTTCTTC. The V and J genes are TRBV7-3 and TRBJ2-1; maybe TRBD1 (5 bases). Trimming shortened V by 5 bases and J by 9 bases, and 14 bases separated the two germline ends. Germline CDR1 reads SGHTA; CDR2 reads FQGTGA. There are 13 residues in the CDR3.

This clonotype was observed once. This CDR3 fails to terminate in the conserved phenylalanine or tryptophan, so it likely reflects a read error. The DNA is left out, because the CDR3 cannot be placed on it with certainty; the CDR3 is given as TCRdb lists it. The J gene is TRBJ2-7, the V gene TRBV28; TRBD1 reflects the table's D call only, with no check against the DNA. The CDR3 extends over 17 residues, inclusive of both ends. From germline, CDR1 is MDHEN and CDR2 SYDVKM. CDR3 sequence reads: CASSPSGGGNYGYTFGS.

In DNA, the CDR3 is TGTGCCAGCAGCTTAGAGTCCGGGAAGAATGAGCAGTACTTC. It specifies CASSLESGKNEQYF. The V and J genes are TRBV7-2 and TRBJ2-5, with D possibly TRBD2 on 5 matching bases. This CDR3 has 14 amino acids. The V gene's germline CDR1 is SGHTA and CDR2 FQGNSA. The V end was cut by 1 base, the J end by 11 bases, with 17 bases between.

Concerning this clonotype itself: A much more abundant neighbour one base away suggests this may be a read error. This sequence joins TRBV11-2 and TRBJ2-4, with D unresolved. With the DNA end fitting TRBJ2-7 better, the J assignment may be wrong. From germline, CDR1 is SGHAT and CDR2 FQNNGV. CDR3 length: 13 residues. The CDR3 sequence is CASSLGEPTEQYF. CDR3 bases: TGTGCCAGCAGCTTAGGGGAACCCACCGAGCAGTACTTC.

This clonotype has only a few counts. This sequence joins TRBV7-2 and TRBJ2-3; D not resolved. Germline-derived CDR1 and CDR2 are SGHTA and FQGNSA. The V gene lost 1 base and the J gene lost 3 bases, with 8 bases spanning the gap. The CDR3 consists of 14 residues. CDR3 nucleotides: TGTGCCAGCAGCTTAGAGGCTGTGACAGATACGCAGTATTTT. Translated: CASSLEAVTDTQYF.

This clonotype was seen ten or more times. This chain uses TRBV24-1 with TRBJ2-7; 14 bases are shared with TRBD2. V lost 9 bases and J lost 7; bases outside the gene matches: 7. The CDR3 has 14 residues. Germline V gives CDR1 KGHDR, CDR2 SFDVKD. CDR3 bases: TGTGCCACCGCCGGGACTAGCGGGAGTAATGAGCAGTACTTC. It is translated as CATAGTSGSNEQYF.